The 24 T cell receptor beta chains presented below share a single source sample, sequenced in a study of beta chain features in type 1 diabetes. As every portion of the isolated RNA was reverse transcribed, the sequencing read expressed TCRB transcripts. This table comes from immunoSEQ multiplex PCR, and its TCRdb copy is limited to in-frame clones, with some not included. This table holds a few hundred thousand clones, about 29% found once. The sequenced material came from naive CD4+ T cells from blood. Every receptor here comes from a man between 18 and 35 years old in good health.

In its sample, this clone was seen a few times. The rearrangement uses TRBV9 and TRBJ1-1, with unresolved D. CDR1 is SGDLS, CDR2 YYNGEE, per germline. This CDR3 is 16 amino acids long. V was pared by 2 bases and J by 1 base, with 15 bases between. CDR3 in DNA: TGTGCCAGCAGCGTCCTCCCCACCACCGGGAACACTGAAGCTTTCTTT. This sequence encodes CASSVLPTTGNTEAFF.

This clone was seen only a few times. The chain uses TRBV30 and TRBJ1-4, with D perhaps TRBD1 (5 bases). The CDR3 length is 15 residues. The ends were cut back, 3 bases at V and 7 bases at J, with 18 bases in the middle. The germline CDR1 and CDR2 sequences are GTSNPN and SVGIG (reference sequence). CDR3 bases: TGTGCCTGGAGCCTACGCACAGGCATAGGTGAAAAACTGTTTTTT. It encodes CAWSLRTGIGEKLFF.

This clone was recorded a few times. CDR3 sequence: CSLNTEAFF. CDR3 nucleotides: TGCAGTTTGAACACTGAAGCTTTCTTT. The chain joins TRBV29-1 to TRBJ1-1; D is undetermined. The CDR3 covers 9 residues. Per germline, CDR1 SQVTM and CDR2 ANQGSEA.

The genes are TRBV30 and TRBJ1-2; no firm D call. Deletions cut 3 bases from V and 4 bases from J, with 6 bases between. There are 11 residues in the CDR3. Germline values: CDR1 GTSNPN, CDR2 SVGIG (reference sequence). CDR3 bases: TGTGCCTGGAGGCATATCTATGGCTACACCTTC. It yields the protein CAWRHIYGYTF.

The rearrangement joins TRBV4-1 to TRBJ2-2; D unclear. V was cut by 0 bases and J by 0 bases, with 14 bases left in between. The V gene's germline CDR1 is MGHRA and CDR2 YSYEKL. This CDR3 region has 18 residues. The CDR3 nucleotides read TGCGCCAGCAGCCAAGACCCACGGGCCCAGCCGAACACCGGGGAGCTGTTTTTT. This encodes CASSQDPRAQPNTGELFF.

This clone is a singleton in its sample. The chain couples TRBV9 to TRBJ1-2; tentative D call: TRBD1 (5 bases). Looked up from germline, CDR1 is SGDLS and CDR2 is YYNGEE. The CDR3 runs 16 residues. Trimming pared 0 bases from V and 5 bases from J, leaving 17 bases between. The CDR3: CASSVASRGDGYGYTF. CDR3 DNA: TGTGCCAGCAGCGTAGCGAGCAGAGGGGATGGTTATGGCTACACCTTC.

The chain carries TRBV2 and TRBJ2-1; TRBD1 aligns across 7 bases. The trim removed 6 bases at V and 10 bases at J, leaving 9 bases unmatched. The germline gives CDR1 SNHLY, CDR2 FYNNEI. This CDR3 contains 13 residues. CDR3 sequence reads: CASRETPGQEQFF. The CDR3 DNA sequence: TGTGCCAGCAGGGAAACCCCGGGACAGGAGCAGTTCTTC.

This clone was picked up a small number of times. This chain joins TRBV18 and TRBJ2-2; D not certain. With 3 bases removed from V and 1 base from J, the gap between germline ends came to 12 bases. Germline lookup yields CDR1 KGHSH and CDR2 LQKENI. This CDR3 has 16 residues. Here the CDR3 reads CASSPPGARNTGELFF. DNA of the CDR3: TGTGCCAGCTCACCGCCGGGTGCGAGGAACACCGGGGAGCTGTTTTTT.

The chain couples TRBV15 to TRBJ2-7; possibly TRBD1 for D (6 bases). The CDR3 has 15 amino acids. The V end was cut by 3 bases, the J end by 5 bases, with 17 bases between. Germline V lookup: CDR1 LNHNV, CDR2 YYDKDF (reference sequence). CDR3 DNA: TGTGCCACCAGCAGCTTCTTAACAGGGCCGGACGAGCAGTACTTC. It translates to CATSSFLTGPDEQYF.

The J gene is TRBJ1-1, the V gene TRBV2; no reliable D call. The CDR3 consists of 13 residues. Trimming left V 6 bases short and J 0 bases short, with 8 bases between. The V gene's germline CDR1 is SNHLY and CDR2 FYNNEI. DNA for the CDR3: TGTGCCAGCAGGCAGTACATGAACACTGAAGCTTTCTTT. Translation: CASRQYMNTEAFF.

This clone was counted only a few times. The J gene is TRBJ2-1, the V gene TRBV6-5, with D unclear. Between the trimmed V and J ends, which lost 5 bases and 8 bases, there was a span of 7 bases. CDR3 length equals 11 residues. Germline CDR1 reads MNHEY; CDR2 reads SVGAGI. DNA for the CDR3: TGTGCCAGCAGTCGCAATCATGAGCAGTTCTTC. Its translation is CASSRNHEQFF.

This clone has more than one count but fewer than ten. The chain couples TRBV9 to TRBJ2-1; 8 nucleotides match TRBD2. Germline V gene lookup returns CDR1 SGDLS and CDR2 YYNGEE. Trimming took 2 bases from V and 5 from J; bases not matched to a gene: 6. This CDR3 comprises 15 residues. The DNA for the CDR3 is TGTGCCAGCAGCGTGAGCGGGAGCCTCCACAATGAGCAGTTCTTC. Encoded protein: CASSVSGSLHNEQFF.

As for this clone: The same CDR3 can be traced to other DNA sequences in this sample. The chain joins TRBV5-1 to TRBJ2-7, with a tentative D call TRBD1 (6 bases). Trimming took 1 base from V and 4 from J, leaving 9 bases between them. This CDR3 contains 13 residues. In germline, CDR1 is SGHRS, CDR2 YFSETQ. CDR3 DNA sequence: TGCGCCAGCAGCTTGCAGGGGACATACGAGCAGTACTTC. Amino acid sequence: CASSLQGTYEQYF. The variable domain in full, completed from reference TRBV5-1 and TRBJ2-7, reads KAGVTQTPRYLIKTRGQQVTLSCSPISGHRSVSWYQQTPGQGLQFLFEYFSETQRNKGNFPGRFSGRQFSNSRSEMNVSTLELGDSALYLCASSLQGTYEQYFGPGTRLTVT.

Here the CDR3 reads CSVEMTANYGYTF. CDR3 DNA sequence: TGCAGCGTTGAAATGACAGCTAACTATGGCTACACCTTC. The V call is TRBV29-1, the J call TRBJ1-2, with D possibly matching TRBD1 (5 bases). The CDR3 covers 13 residues. V lost 2 bases and J lost 0, with 7 bases in between. Per the germline V gene, CDR1 is SQVTM and CDR2 is ANQGSEA. Drawing the rest from reference TRBV29-1 and TRBJ1-2, the complete variable domain is SAVISQKPSRDICQRGTSLTIQCQVDSQVTMMFWYRQQPGQSLTLIATANQGSEATYESGFVIDKFPISRPNLTFSTLTVSNMSPEDSSIYLCSVEMTANYGYTFGSGTRLTVV.

This chain connects TRBV7-9 to TRBJ2-7, with 9 bases lining up with TRBD2. With 4 bases clipped from V and 9 bases from J, the junction kept 4 bases outside the gene matches. Per the germline V gene, CDR1 is SEHNR and CDR2 is FQNEAQ (reference sequence). The CDR3 length is 12 residues. CDR3 bases: TGTGCCAGCAGCTCGGGACTAGCTTGGCAGTACTTC. Its protein product is CASSSGLAWQYF.

V gene TRBV15 combines with J gene TRBJ2-6; no clear D. The CDR3 length is 16 residues. V was clipped by 5 bases and J by 2 bases, with 13 bases between them. The germline gives CDR1 LNHNV, CDR2 YYDKDF (reference sequence). The chain's CDR3 is CATSSWTVAGANVLTF. The CDR3 bases are TGTGCCACCAGCTCCTGGACCGTAGCTGGGGCCAACGTCCTGACTTTC. Drawing the rest from reference TRBV15 and TRBJ2-6, the complete variable domain is DAMVIQNPRYQVTQFGKPVTLSCSQTLNHNVMYWYQQKSSQAPKLLFHYYDKDFNNEADTPDNFQSRRPNTSFCFLDIRSPGLGDTAMYLCATSSWTVAGANVLTFGAGSRLTVL.

The chain couples TRBV2 to TRBJ2-1; 12 bases are shared with TRBD2. This CDR3 contains 16 residues. Germline CDR1 and CDR2: SNHLY and FYNNEI. The trim removed 8 bases at V and 3 bases at J, leaving 8 bases unmatched. The CDR3 sequence: CASGLAGGPYYNEQFF. The CDR3 coding sequence is TGTGCCAGCGGGCTAGCGGGAGGGCCCTACTACAATGAGCAGTTCTTC.

V is TRBV5-6 and J is TRBJ2-7, with D uncertain. Germline V gene lookup returns CDR1 SGHDT and CDR2 YYEEEE. The CDR3 spans 12 residues. V was shortened by 2 bases and J by 7 bases, with 10 bases between the two germline ends. CDR3 in DNA: TGTGCCAGCAGCTTCGCGCGGATAGAGCAGTACTTC. Protein sequence: CASSFARIEQYF.

The chain combines TRBV29-1 with TRBJ2-5, with D tentatively TRBD1 or TRBD2 (5 bases each). This CDR3 contains 15 residues. V shed 6 bases and J shed 0 bases, with 17 bases lying between them. The germline gives CDR1 SQVTM, CDR2 ANQGSEA. This CDR3 reads CSVHWDVSYQETQYF. In DNA, the CDR3 is TGCAGCGTCCATTGGGACGTCTCGTACCAAGAGACCCAGTACTTC.

The V call is TRBV14, the J call TRBJ2-5; D ambiguous. Trimming left V 1 base short and J 9 bases short, with 9 bases between. Germline V gene lookup returns CDR1 SGHDN and CDR2 FVKESK. There are 12 residues in the CDR3. DNA for the CDR3: TGTGCCAGCAGCCAAGCCGCCGCGGCCCAGTACTTC. Translation: CASSQAAAAQYF.

This chain links TRBV2 with TRBJ2-5, with 7 bases identical to TRBD2. V shed 10 bases and J 0 bases; nucleotides not matched to a gene: 5. The CDR3 runs to 13 residues. In germline, CDR1 is SNHLY, CDR2 FYNNEI. CDR3 region: CATSRGDQETQYF. The CDR3, as DNA: TGTGCCACCTCCCGGGGGGACCAAGAGACCCAGTACTTC.

A word on this clone: The sample contains more than one DNA sequence encoding this CDR3. The chain joins TRBV30 to TRBJ1-5; D is unclear. The CDR3 has 12 amino acids. CDR1 is GTSNPN and CDR2 is SVGIG in the germline V gene (reference sequence). The V gene lost 2 bases and the J gene lost 1 base, with 3 bases spanning the gap. This chain's CDR3 is CAWSSSNQPQHF. The CDR3 region has the DNA TGTGCCTGGAGTTCAAGCAATCAGCCCCAGCATTTT.

Only a few counts were recorded for this clone. The chain recombines TRBV5-1 with TRBJ2-1, with a possible D match to TRBD2 (6 bases). The CDR3 sequence is 14 residues long. V lost 6 bases, J lost 7 bases, and 17 bases lay in between. CDR1 is SGHRS, CDR2 YFSETQ, per germline. The CDR3 DNA reads TGCGCCAGCACTGAGGGAGGAGCTGGGAATGAGCAGTTCTTC. As protein: CASTEGGAGNEQFF.

This clone has a handful of counts. The chain is built from TRBV7-9 and TRBJ2-7; TRBD1 matches at 8 bases. The CDR3 extends over 14 amino acids. V shed 1 base, J shed 4 bases, and the junction held 3 bases outside the gene matches. Germline CDR1 reads SEHNR; CDR2 reads FQNEAQ (reference sequence). The CDR3 DNA is TGTGCCAGCAGCTTAGGGGGGACAGGATACGAGCAGTACTTC. Its translation is CASSLGGTGYEQYF. Complete variable domain (other parts from reference TRBV7-9 and TRBJ2-7): DTGVSQNPRHKITKRGQNVTFRCDPISEHNRLYWYRQTLGQGPEFLTYFQNEAQLEKSRLLSDRFSAERPKGSFSTLEIQRTEQGDSAMYLCASSLGGTGYEQYFGPGTRLTVT.